The 20 T cell receptor beta chains below were found in one sample sequenced in a study of T-cell memory formation after mild COVID-19. TCRdb called the 5' RACE reads again in MiXCR, with one record for every CDR3 protein. This table has about 190,000 distinct CDR3 sequences, roughly 23% appearing once. The sequenced sample consisted of PBMCs or a T cell subset sorted from them (not recorded which). The receptor set was obtained from an adult woman who had mild COVID-19 (a few samples of this study predate the infection). Cell type and time point are not known.

The chain joins TRBV9 to TRBJ2-1; D not certain. The CDR3 sequence is 16 residues long. Germline CDR1 SGDLS, CDR2 YYNGEE. Trimming removed 3 bases from V and 4 bases from J, with 17 bases in between. The CDR3 region is CASSGPTGEKYNEQFF. The DNA for the CDR3 is TGTGCCAGCAGCGGGCCTACTGGAGAAAAATACAATGAGCAGTTCTTC.

The chain is built from TRBV27 and TRBJ1-1; no definite D call. This CDR3 spans 14 amino acids. Per the germline V gene, CDR1 is MNHEY and CDR2 is SMNVEV (reference sequence). V lost 6 bases, J lost 5 bases, and 16 bases lay in between. The CDR3 DNA reads as TGTGCCAGCAGATCCGGACGGATAAAGACTGAAGCTTTCTTT. It encodes CASRSGRIKTEAFF.

The V call is TRBV20-1, the J call TRBJ1-3; 11 nucleotides line up with TRBD1. The CDR3 has 17 residues. The V gene's germline CDR1 is DFQATT and CDR2 SNEGSKA (reference sequence). Germline trimming cut 3 bases from V and 4 bases from J; bases unmatched to any gene: 11. Here the CDR3 reads CSASGITDRGQGNTIYF. CDR3 coding DNA: TGCAGTGCTAGTGGTATCACGGACAGGGGGCAAGGAAACACCATATATTTT.

This clonotype was seen only a few times. CDR3 in amino acids: CASSRGPPNRASGIGNEQFF. The CDR3 region has the DNA TGTGCCAGCAGCCGAGGACCCCCGAACAGGGCTAGCGGGATTGGCAATGAGCAGTTCTTC. The chain uses TRBV12-3 or TRBV12-4 and TRBJ2-1, with 9 bases aligning to TRBD2. The CDR3 consists of 20 residues. With V trimmed by 6 bases and J by 6 bases, 24 bases remained unmatched.

The CDR3 spells CASSQARDPRVWEQYF. The CDR3 DNA is TGCGCCAGCAGCCAAGCCCGGGACCCCCGGGTGTGGGAGCAGTACTTC. This chain uses TRBV4-3 with TRBJ2-7, with D perhaps assigned TRBD1 or TRBD2 (5 bases each). Looked up from germline, CDR1 is LGHNA and CDR2 is YSLEER. Trimming left V 1 base short and J 7 bases short, with 20 bases between. The CDR3 runs to 16 residues.

This clonotype has a handful of counts. The CDR3 nucleotides read TGCGCCAGCAGCTCAAGGGGCTGGAACACTGAAGCTTTCTTT. Residues: CASSSRGWNTEAFF. The chain joins TRBV4-1 to TRBJ1-1; possibly TRBD1 for D (5 bases). The V and J ends lost 5 bases and 1 base respectively, with 11 bases between them. The CDR3 is 14 amino acids. Germline CDR1 and CDR2: MGHRA and YSYEKL.

This clonotype was seen more than once but under ten times. The chain uses TRBV4-1 and TRBJ1-2; a weak D match, TRBD1 (6 bases). V was pared by 3 bases and J by 3 bases, with 11 bases between. The germline CDR1 and CDR2 sequences are MGHRA and YSYEKL. This CDR3 contains 14 residues. Here the CDR3 reads CASSHPGVDYGYTF. CDR3 in DNA: TGCGCCAGCAGCCACCCAGGGGTGGACTATGGCTACACCTTC.

This clonotype appeared a single time. CDR3 coding DNA: TGTGCCACCAGTGATCCTAGGACAGGGGCATCCTCCTACAATGAGCAGTTCTTC. This sequence encodes CATSDPRTGASSYNEQFF. This sequence joins TRBV24-1 and TRBJ2-1; 9 bases fit TRBD1. The germline V gene has CDR1 KGHDR and CDR2 SFDVKD. This CDR3 is built from 18 residues. J was trimmed by 0 bases and V by 3 bases; bases with no gene match: 8.

The chain couples TRBV4-3 to TRBJ1-2, with D maybe TRBD1 (5 bases). The CDR3 length is 16 residues. Germline V gives CDR1 LGHNA, CDR2 YSLEER. The V end lost 4 bases, the J end lost 4 bases, and 19 bases lay between the germline ends. CDR3 residues: CASSPRGRAGSYGYTF. CDR3 nucleotide sequence: TGCGCCAGCAGCCCACGGGGCAGGGCGGGAAGCTATGGCTACACCTTC.

In its sample, this clonotype was seen a few times. The chain uses TRBV20-1 and TRBJ1-2, with 7 bases aligning to TRBD1. V lost 3 bases, J lost 5 bases, and 9 bases stayed unmatched. The CDR3 runs to 14 residues. CDR1 is DFQATT and CDR2 is SNEGSKA in the germline V gene (reference sequence). CDR3 protein: CSASRDRPFYGYTF. DNA for the CDR3: TGCAGTGCTAGTCGGGACAGACCGTTTTATGGCTACACCTTC.

This rearrangement joins TRBV7-2 to TRBJ1-2; D not certain. The CDR3 is 14 residues long. V was trimmed by 2 bases and J by 4 bases, leaving 11 bases between them. Germline V gives CDR1 SGHTA, CDR2 FQGNSA. In DNA form, the CDR3 reads TGTGCCAGCAGCTTATCCGGGGAGTTCTATGGCTACACCTTC. It translates to CASSLSGEFYGYTF.

This clonotype was seen more than once but under ten times. The chain uses TRBV9 and TRBJ1-1; the D is unclear. The CDR3 extends over 12 amino acids. Per germline, CDR1 SGDLS and CDR2 YYNGEE. V was shortened by 3 bases and J by 0 bases, with 3 bases between the two germline ends. The CDR3 loop is CASSEMNTEAFF. The CDR3 DNA follows: TGTGCCAGCAGCGAGATGAACACTGAAGCTTTCTTT.

This clonotype was detected a few times. The rearrangement links TRBV4-2 to TRBJ2-1; TRBD2 aligns across 11 bases. V lost 4 bases and J lost 4; bases outside the gene matches: 6. CDR1 is LGHNA and CDR2 is YNFKEQ in the germline V gene. The CDR3 covers 16 residues. CDR3 DNA sequence: TGTGCCAGCAGCCTCGTAGCGGGAGGGATATACAATGAGCAGTTCTTC. Protein product: CASSLVAGGIYNEQFF.

The V and J genes are TRBV5-1 and TRBJ2-7; weak D call: TRBD2 (6 bases). CDR1 and CDR2 from the germline V gene are SGHRS and YFSETQ. The CDR3 is 13 residues long. Deletions cut 8 bases from V and 6 bases from J, with 18 bases between. CDR3 region: CASHGGFESEQYF. The CDR3 coding sequence is TGCGCCAGTCACGGGGGTTTTGAGAGCGAGCAGTACTTC.

This clonotype showed up just a few times. The genes are TRBV7-6 and TRBJ1-1; D remains ambiguous. The CDR3 is 16 residues long. The germline V gene has CDR1 SGHVS and CDR2 FNYEAQ. Trimming took 1 base from V and 1 from J, leaving 13 bases between them. CDR3 in DNA: TGTGCCAGCAGCTTAGGGGCAAATGCACCGAACACTGAAGCTTTCTTT. It is translated as CASSLGANAPNTEAFF.

The chain carries TRBV7-9 and TRBJ1-4; D gene uncertain. Trimming pared 5 bases from V and 4 bases from J, leaving 14 bases between. The CDR3 runs to 15 residues. CDR1 and CDR2 (germline): SEHNR, FQNEAQ (reference sequence). DNA of the CDR3: TGTGCCAGCAGCGACCCGGGAGACAATAATGAAAAACTGTTTTTT. Translating it yields CASSDPGDNNEKLFF.

The sample holds a few counts of this clonotype. The gene calls are TRBV29-1 and TRBJ1-1; 7 bases fit TRBD1. The CDR3 totals 13 residues. The germline gives CDR1 SQVTM, CDR2 ANQGSEA. J gave up 1 base and V 6 bases, and 5 bases lay outside the gene matches. The DNA for the CDR3 is TGCAGCGTAGACAGGGTAGGGAACACTGAAGCTTTCTTT. Its protein is CSVDRVGNTEAFF. Looking up the rest from reference TRBV29-1 and TRBJ1-1 gives the full variable domain: SAVISQKPSRDICQRGTSLTIQCQVDSQVTMMFWYRQQPGQSLTLIATANQGSEATYESGFVIDKFPISRPNLTFSTLTVSNMSPEDSSIYLCSVDRVGNTEAFFGQGTRLTVV.

The chain joins TRBV6-5 to TRBJ1-2; 8 nucleotides agree with TRBD1. The V gene's germline CDR1 is MNHEY and CDR2 SVGAGI. V was clipped by 6 bases and J by 4 bases; unmatched bases: 10. This CDR3 is 15 amino acids long. The CDR3 here is CASRDREGLSYGYTF. DNA of the CDR3: TGTGCCAGCAGGGACAGGGAAGGATTATCCTATGGCTACACCTTC.

This clonotype was seen more than once but under ten times. The chain is built from TRBV12-3 or TRBV12-4 and TRBJ1-3; TRBD1 agrees at 7 bases. Unmatched junction bases numbered 4, after V lost 3 bases and J lost 2 bases. The CDR3 contains 15 residues. The CDR3 spells CASSLEGAAGNTIYF. CDR3 in DNA: TGTGCCAGCAGTTTGGAGGGGGCGGCTGGAAACACCATATATTTT.

The V call is TRBV4-3, the J call TRBJ2-1, with TRBD2 matching over 13 bases. CDR3 size: 15 residues. The V gene end was trimmed by 3 bases and the J gene end by 7 bases; junction bases not matched to a gene: 3. CDR1 LGHNA and CDR2 YSLEER come from the germline V gene. CDR3 DNA sequence: TGCGCCAGCAGCCATGGGACTAGCGGGAAGAATGAGCAGTTCTTC. Translation: CASSHGTSGKNEQFF.